The entry that follows covers one TCR beta chain sequence. The antigen remains unidentified. Naive-designated CD8 cells lacked CD45RO, were positively enriched for CCR7, and omitted terminally differentiated effector memory CD45RA+ cells. The ends were cut back, 3 bases at V and 2 bases at J, with 8 bases in the middle. The CDR3 is 14 amino acids. CDR1 is MNHEY and CDR2 is SMNVEV in the germline V gene (reference sequence). This specimen belongs to a study of shared clonotypes between healthy human individuals. Study outcomes and limitations: Incompleteness in sorted-subset sequencing, despite large depth, was shown by rarefaction.

The test was conducted at deep level. An even split of each subset's genomic DNA across several immunoSEQ plates was performed. Only in-frame clones appear in the TCRdb table, and some are missing; sequencing was by immunoSEQ multiplex PCR. The sample lists about 2 million clones; just under 95% were seen once. The V and J genes are TRBV27 and TRBJ1-5; D call uncertain. The receptor's source is a man between 18 and 29 years old in good health. Sequenced sample: naive CD8+ T cells sorted from blood. CDR3 residues: CASSLGKGNQPQHF. CDR3 nucleotide sequence: TGTGCCAGCAGTTTGGGGAAAGGCAATCAGCCCCAGCATTTT.